One and the same sample provided the 17 T cell receptor beta chains below, sequenced in a study of identical twins. One entry per CDR3 protein results from TCRdb running MiXCR on the 5' RACE reads. The sample includes 420,000 or so distinct CDR3 sequences, 18% seen only once; the top ten take 9% to 15%. The sample consisted of naive T cells sorted from blood. The receptor source for this set is a man aged 45-65 years in good health.

This clonotype was counted between two and nine times. The chain joins TRBV5-1 to TRBJ2-3, with D uncertain. CDR1 SGHRS and CDR2 YFSETQ come from the germline V gene. V lost 1 base, J lost 2 bases, and 8 bases lay in between. This CDR3 comprises 14 residues. CDR3 in DNA: TGCGCCAGCAGCTTGATTCATCTCACAGATACGCAGTATTTT. This translates into CASSLIHLTDTQYF.

The rearrangement joins TRBV12-3 or TRBV12-4 to TRBJ2-1, with D tentatively TRBD2 (5 bases). The CDR3 covers 14 residues. V lost 6 bases and J 5 bases, leaving 14 bases between the germline ends. CDR3 coding DNA: TGTGCCAGCAGAACCTCCGGGGTTCACAATGAGCAGTTCTTC. Translation: CASRTSGVHNEQFF.

In its sample, this clonotype was seen a few times. The V and J genes are TRBV28 and TRBJ2-7, with 9 nucleotides matching TRBD1. CDR1 and CDR2 from the germline V gene are MDHEN and SYDVKM. The CDR3 loop spans 16 amino acids. J gave up 1 base and V 7 bases, and 11 bases lay outside the gene matches. CDR3 sequence (DNA): TGTGCCAGCACGCGGCCACCGGGACAGGGATCCTACGAGCAGTACTTC. Protein product: CASTRPPGQGSYEQYF.

The chain recombines TRBV20-1 with TRBJ1-5; 7 bases are a match to TRBD1. Germline lookup yields CDR1 DFQATT and CDR2 SNEGSKA (reference sequence). The junction had 10 bases not matched to a gene; V was cut back by 5 bases and J by 3 bases. The CDR3 sequence is 15 residues long. In DNA, the CDR3 is TGCAGTGCTCTCCGGGACAGAAACTCCAATCAGCCCCAGCATTTT. This translates into CSALRDRNSNQPQHF.

This clonotype appeared many times. The chain joins TRBV12-3 or TRBV12-4 to TRBJ2-1; possible D gene TRBD2, 5 bases. The CDR3 sequence is 15 residues long. V lost 5 bases to trimming and J lost 3 bases, with 14 bases between them. CDR3 region: CASSPSPGNYNEQFF. The CDR3 bases are TGTGCCAGCAGTCCGTCGCCGGGAAACTACAATGAGCAGTTCTTC.

The table lists this clonotype with many counts. The chain has TRBV4-3 and TRBJ2-5, with TRBD1 matching over 7 bases. This CDR3 has 15 amino acids. Germline V gene data show CDR1 as LGHNA and CDR2 as YSLEER. V was clipped by 0 bases and J by 4 bases; unmatched bases: 5. The CDR3 loop is CASSQEDNRGETQYF. The DNA of the CDR3 is TGCGCCAGCAGCCAAGAAGACAACAGGGGAGAGACCCAGTACTTC.

A few counts support this clonotype. This sequence joins TRBV5-1 and TRBJ2-7; 7 bases agree with TRBD1. CDR3 length: 16 residues. V lost 0 bases to trimming and J lost 1 base; unmatched junction nucleotides: 7. The germline V gene encodes CDR1 SGHRS and CDR2 YFSETQ. CDR3: CASSLDATGLSYEQYF. DNA of the CDR3: TGCGCCAGCAGCTTGGATGCGACAGGGTTATCCTACGAGCAGTACTTC.

At least ten counts were recorded for this clonotype. The chain links TRBV12-3 or TRBV12-4 to TRBJ1-1; TRBD1 aligns across 10 bases. The CDR3 has 14 amino acids. The J segment lost 0 bases and the V segment lost 8 bases, leaving 3 bases of the junction unmatched. This CDR3 reads CASGTGALNTEAFF. In nucleotides, the CDR3 is TGTGCCAGCGGGACAGGGGCGTTGAACACTGAAGCTTTCTTT.

This clonotype has at least ten counts. CDR3 loop: CASSDRAGRETQYF. In DNA form, the CDR3 reads TGCGCCAGCAGTGACAGGGCGGGGAGGGAGACCCAGTACTTC. V is TRBV10-2 and J is TRBJ2-5, with a weak D call TRBD2 (6 bases). V was trimmed by 3 bases and J by 5 bases, leaving 13 bases between them. The CDR3 sequence is 14 residues long. Germline loops: CDR1 WSHSY, CDR2 SAAADI.

In its sample, this clonotype was seen many times. This rearrangement joins TRBV5-1 to TRBJ1-1, with unresolved D. There are 14 residues in the CDR3. Trimming took off 0 bases at V and 5 bases at J, with 11 bases between the two ends. CDR1 and CDR2 (germline): SGHRS, YFSETQ. The CDR3 nucleotides read TGCGCCAGCAGCTTGGAGTCCGGGATTACTGAAGCTTTCTTT. Translating it yields CASSLESGITEAFF.

This clonotype was seen only a few times. This rearrangement joins TRBV4-2 to TRBJ2-2, with a tentative D call TRBD2 (6 bases). V dropped 7 bases and J dropped 0 bases, with 15 bases sitting between them. Per germline, CDR1 LGHNA and CDR2 YNFKEQ. CDR3 length equals 16 residues. CDR3 DNA sequence: TGTGCCAGCATGTCCGGGACTGCGACGAACACCGGGGAGCTGTTTTTT. Its protein product is CASMSGTATNTGELFF.

The V and J genes are TRBV5-1 and TRBJ2-1; perhaps TRBD2 as D (5 bases). The ends were cut back, 4 bases at V and 8 bases at J, with 19 bases in the middle. The CDR3 consists of 15 residues. The germline gives CDR1 SGHRS, CDR2 YFSETQ. CDR3 sequence (DNA): TGCGCCAGCAGCAGCTTAGACTCCGTGAGGGATGAGCAGTTCTTC. It specifies CASSSLDSVRDEQFF.

The rearrangement joins TRBV7-9 to TRBJ1-1; 7 positions match TRBD1. Trimming took 5 bases from V and 1 from J; bases not matched to a gene: 7. The CDR3 covers 15 residues. Germline V gives CDR1 SEHNR, CDR2 FQNEAQ (reference sequence). CDR3 protein: CASSVDRVRNTEAFF. CDR3 in DNA: TGTGCCAGCAGCGTCGACAGGGTAAGGAACACTGAAGCTTTCTTT.

This chain uses TRBV20-1 with TRBJ2-7; TRBD2 matches 11 bases. Losses at the gene ends were 6 bases for V and 5 bases for J; bases not matched to a gene: 9. The CDR3 is made up of 14 amino acids. The germline gives CDR1 DFQATT, CDR2 SNEGSKA (reference sequence). CDR3 bases: TGCAGTGCAACTGTAGCGGGAGGGAGCGACGAGCAGTACTTC. This sequence encodes CSATVAGGSDEQYF.

This clonotype showed up just a few times. The chain links TRBV10-3 to TRBJ1-1; D is ambiguous. Per germline, CDR1 ENHRY and CDR2 SYGVKD. There are 18 residues in the CDR3. Trimming pared 3 bases from V and 1 base from J, leaving 21 bases between. As DNA, the CDR3 is TGTGCCATCAGTGATAGAAGCCGGACTGACCGAAAGAACACTGAAGCTTTCTTT. Amino acids: CAISDRSRTDRKNTEAFF.

This clonotype came up many times. This chain connects TRBV4-2 to TRBJ2-3, with D hard to call. Germline values: CDR1 LGHNA, CDR2 YNFKEQ. Trimming stripped 1 base from V and 4 bases from J, with 6 bases between. The CDR3 has 13 residues. CDR3 DNA: TGTGCCAGCAGCCAAGGAACACCAGATACGCAGTATTTT. As protein: CASSQGTPDTQYF.

A note on this clonotype: This may come from a read error, since a much larger clone is one base off. The chain carries TRBV29-1 and TRBJ1-3; D unresolved. CDR1 and CDR2 from the germline V gene are SQVTM and ANQGSEA. CDR3 length: 12 amino acids. The CDR3 region is CSAAVSGNPIYF. The CDR3 DNA follows: TGCAGCGCTGCAGTCTCTGGAAACCCCATATATTTT.